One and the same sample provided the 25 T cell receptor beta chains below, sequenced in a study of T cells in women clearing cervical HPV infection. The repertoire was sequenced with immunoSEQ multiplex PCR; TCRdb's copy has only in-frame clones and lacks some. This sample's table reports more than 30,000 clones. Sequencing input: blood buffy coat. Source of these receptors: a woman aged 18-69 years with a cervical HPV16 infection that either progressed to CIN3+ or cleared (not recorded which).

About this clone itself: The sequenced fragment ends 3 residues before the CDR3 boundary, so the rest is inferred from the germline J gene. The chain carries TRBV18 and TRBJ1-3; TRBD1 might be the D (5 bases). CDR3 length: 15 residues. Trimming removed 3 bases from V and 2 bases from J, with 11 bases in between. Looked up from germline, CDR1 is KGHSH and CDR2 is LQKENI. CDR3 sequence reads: CASSPGAETGNTIYF. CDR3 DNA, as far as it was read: TGTGCCAGCTCACCTGGGGCGGAAACTGGAAACACC.

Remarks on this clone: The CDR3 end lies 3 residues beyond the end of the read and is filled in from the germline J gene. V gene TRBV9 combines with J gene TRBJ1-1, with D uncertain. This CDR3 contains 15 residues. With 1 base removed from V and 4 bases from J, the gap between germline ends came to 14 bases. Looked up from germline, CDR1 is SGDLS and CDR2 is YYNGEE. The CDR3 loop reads CASSVTGFRGTEAFF. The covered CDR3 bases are TGTGCCAGCAGCGTAACGGGATTTCGGGGCACTGAA.

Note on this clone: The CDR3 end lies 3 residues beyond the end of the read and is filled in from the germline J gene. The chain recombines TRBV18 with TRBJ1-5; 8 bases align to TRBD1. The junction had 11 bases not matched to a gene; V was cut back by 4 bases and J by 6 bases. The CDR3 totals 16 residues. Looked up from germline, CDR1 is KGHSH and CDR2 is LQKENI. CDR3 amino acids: CASSLRPPGGSQPQHF. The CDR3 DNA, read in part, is TGTGCCAGCTCACTACGACCACCAGGGGGCTCTCAGCCC.

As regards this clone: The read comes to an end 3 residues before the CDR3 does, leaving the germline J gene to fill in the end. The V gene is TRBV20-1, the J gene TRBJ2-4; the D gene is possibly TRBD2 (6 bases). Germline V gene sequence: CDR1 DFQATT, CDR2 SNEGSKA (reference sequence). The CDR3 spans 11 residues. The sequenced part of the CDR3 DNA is TGCAGTGCTGGGAAGGGACTTATT. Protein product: CSAGKGLI. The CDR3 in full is CSAGKGLIQYF.

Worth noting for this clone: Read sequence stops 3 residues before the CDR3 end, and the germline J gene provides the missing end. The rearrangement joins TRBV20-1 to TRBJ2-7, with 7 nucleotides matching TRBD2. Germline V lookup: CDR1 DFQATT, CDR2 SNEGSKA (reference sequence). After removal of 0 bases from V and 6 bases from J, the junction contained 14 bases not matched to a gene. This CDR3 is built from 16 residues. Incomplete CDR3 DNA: TGCAGTGCTAGAGAACGTCCTCAAAGCGGGACCCTCGAG. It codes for CSARERPQSGTLE. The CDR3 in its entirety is CSARERPQSGTLEQYF.

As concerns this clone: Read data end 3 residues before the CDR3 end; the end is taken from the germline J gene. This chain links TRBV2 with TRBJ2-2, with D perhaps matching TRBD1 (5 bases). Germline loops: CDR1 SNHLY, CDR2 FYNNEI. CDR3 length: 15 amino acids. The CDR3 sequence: CASSGQGSGANVLFF. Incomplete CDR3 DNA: TGTGCCAGCAGTGGTCAGGGCTCTGGGGCCAACGTG.

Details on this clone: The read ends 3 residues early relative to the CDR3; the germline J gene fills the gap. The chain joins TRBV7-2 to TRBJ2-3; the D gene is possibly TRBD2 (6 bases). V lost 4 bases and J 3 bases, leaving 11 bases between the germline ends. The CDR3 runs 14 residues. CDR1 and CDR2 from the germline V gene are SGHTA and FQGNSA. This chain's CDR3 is CASSSKRATDTQYF. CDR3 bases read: TGTGCCAGCAGCTCTAAGCGGGCAACAGATACG.

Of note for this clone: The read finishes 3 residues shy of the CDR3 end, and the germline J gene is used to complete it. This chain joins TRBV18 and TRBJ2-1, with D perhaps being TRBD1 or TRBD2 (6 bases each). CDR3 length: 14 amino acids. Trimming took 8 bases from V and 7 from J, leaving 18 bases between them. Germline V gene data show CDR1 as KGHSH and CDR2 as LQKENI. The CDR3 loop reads CASTTGTGANEQFF. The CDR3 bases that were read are TGTGCCAGCACAACAGGGACGGGAGCGAATGAG.

The part of the CDR3 DNA that was read is TGTGCCAGCAGCCCCAGAGTAGCGGGTTACTCCTACAATGAG. It encodes CASSPRVAGYSYNE. In full, the CDR3 is CASSPRVAGYSYNEQFF. The rearrangement links TRBV7-8 to TRBJ2-1; 7 bases are a match to TRBD2. Sequencing ends 3 residues short of the CDR3 end; the germline J gene provides the rest. Germline CDR1 SGHVS, CDR2 FQNEAQ. The length of the CDR3 is 17 residues. After removal of 5 bases from V and 0 bases from J, the junction contained 10 bases not matched to a gene.

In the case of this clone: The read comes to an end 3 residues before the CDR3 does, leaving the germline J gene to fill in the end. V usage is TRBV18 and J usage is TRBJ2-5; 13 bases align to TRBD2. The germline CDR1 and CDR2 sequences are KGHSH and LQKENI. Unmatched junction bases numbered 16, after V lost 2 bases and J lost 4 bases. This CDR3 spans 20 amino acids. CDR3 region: CASSPEERTSGSAFGETQYF. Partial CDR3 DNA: TGTGCCAGCTCACCAGAAGAGCGGACTAGCGGGAGTGCTTTTGGAGAGACC.

The CDR3 here is CASSQEHWETQYF. The CDR3 DNA, read in part, is TGTGCCAGCAGCCAAGAACATTGGGAGACC. The chain couples TRBV4-2 to TRBJ2-5; D not resolved. With the read ending 3 residues before the CDR3 end, the germline J gene is used to fill in that end. The CDR3 totals 13 residues. CDR1 and CDR2 (germline): LGHNA, YNFKEQ. The ends were cut back, 0 bases at V and 5 bases at J, with 7 bases in the middle.

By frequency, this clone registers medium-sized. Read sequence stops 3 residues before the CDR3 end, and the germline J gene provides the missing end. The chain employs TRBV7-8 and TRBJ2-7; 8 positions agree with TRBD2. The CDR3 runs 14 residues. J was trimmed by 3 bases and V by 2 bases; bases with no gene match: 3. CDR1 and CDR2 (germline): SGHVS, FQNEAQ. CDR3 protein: CASSLRLAGYEQYF. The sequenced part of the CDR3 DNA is TGTGCCAGCAGCTTAAGGCTAGCGGGCTACGAG.

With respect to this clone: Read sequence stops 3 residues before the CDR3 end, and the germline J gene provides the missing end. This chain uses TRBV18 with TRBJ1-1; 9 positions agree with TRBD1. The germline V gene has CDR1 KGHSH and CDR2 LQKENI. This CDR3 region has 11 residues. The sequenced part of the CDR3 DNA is TGTGCCAGCTCACTCGACAGGGGG. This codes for CASSLDRG. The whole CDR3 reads CASSLDRGAFF.

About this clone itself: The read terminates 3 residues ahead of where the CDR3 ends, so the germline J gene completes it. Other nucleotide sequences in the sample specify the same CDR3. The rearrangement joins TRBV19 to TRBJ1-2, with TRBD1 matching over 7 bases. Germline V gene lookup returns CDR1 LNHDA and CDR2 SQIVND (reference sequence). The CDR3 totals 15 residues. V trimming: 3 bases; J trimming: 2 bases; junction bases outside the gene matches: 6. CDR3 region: CASSIRPGGNYGYTF. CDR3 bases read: TGTGCCAGTAGTATTCGGCCAGGGGGGAACTATGGC.

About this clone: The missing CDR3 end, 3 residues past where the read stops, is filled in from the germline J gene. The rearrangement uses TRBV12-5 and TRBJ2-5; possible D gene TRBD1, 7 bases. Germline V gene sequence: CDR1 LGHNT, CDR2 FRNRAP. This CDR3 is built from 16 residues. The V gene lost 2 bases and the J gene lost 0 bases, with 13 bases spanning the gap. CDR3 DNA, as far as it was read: TGTGCTAGTGGTTTGCTAGCAGGGGGGTACCAAGAGACC. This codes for CASGLLAGGYQET. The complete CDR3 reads CASGLLAGGYQETQYF. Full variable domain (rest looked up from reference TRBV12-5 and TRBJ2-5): DARVTQTPRHKVTEMGQEVTMRCQPILGHNTVFWYRQTMMQGLELLAYFRNRAPLDDSGMPKDRFSAEMPDATLATLKIQPSEPRDSAVYFCASGLLAGGYQETQYFGPGTRLLVL.

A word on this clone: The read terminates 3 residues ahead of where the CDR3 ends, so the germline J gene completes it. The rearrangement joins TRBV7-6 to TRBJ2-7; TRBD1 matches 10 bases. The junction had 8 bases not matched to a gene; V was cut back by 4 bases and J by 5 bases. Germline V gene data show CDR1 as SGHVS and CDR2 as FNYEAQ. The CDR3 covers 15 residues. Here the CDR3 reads CASSSPTGGTDEQYF. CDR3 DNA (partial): TGTGCCAGCAGCTCCCCGACAGGGGGCACCGACGAG. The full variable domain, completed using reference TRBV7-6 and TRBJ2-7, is GAGVSQSPRYKVTKRGQDVALRCDPISGHVSLYWYRQALGQGPEFLTYFNYEAQQDKSGLPNDRFSAERPEGSISTLTIQRTEQRDSAMYRCASSSPTGGTDEQYFGPGTRLTVT.

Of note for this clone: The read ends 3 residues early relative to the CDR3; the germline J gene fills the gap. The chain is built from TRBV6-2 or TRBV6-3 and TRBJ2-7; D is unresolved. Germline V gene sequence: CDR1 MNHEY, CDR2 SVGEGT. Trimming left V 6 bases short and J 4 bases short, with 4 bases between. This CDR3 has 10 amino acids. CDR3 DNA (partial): TGTGCCAGCAGATCTTACGAG. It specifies CASRSYE. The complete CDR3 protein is CASRSYEQYF.

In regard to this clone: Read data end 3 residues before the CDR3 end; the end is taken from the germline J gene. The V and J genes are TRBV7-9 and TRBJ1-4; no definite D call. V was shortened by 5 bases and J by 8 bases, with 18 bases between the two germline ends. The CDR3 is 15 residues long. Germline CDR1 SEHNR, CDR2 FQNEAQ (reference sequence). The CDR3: CASSLSRGVREKLFF. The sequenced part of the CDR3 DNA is TGTGCCAGCAGCCTCTCACGGGGTGTGAGGGAAAAA.

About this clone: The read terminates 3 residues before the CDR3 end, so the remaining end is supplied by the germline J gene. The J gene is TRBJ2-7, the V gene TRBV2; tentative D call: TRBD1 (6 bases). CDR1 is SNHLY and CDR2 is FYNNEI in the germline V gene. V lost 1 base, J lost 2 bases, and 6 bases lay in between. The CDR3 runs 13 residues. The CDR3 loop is CASSEGTAYEQYF. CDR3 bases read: TGTGCCAGCAGTGAAGGGACAGCCTACGAG.

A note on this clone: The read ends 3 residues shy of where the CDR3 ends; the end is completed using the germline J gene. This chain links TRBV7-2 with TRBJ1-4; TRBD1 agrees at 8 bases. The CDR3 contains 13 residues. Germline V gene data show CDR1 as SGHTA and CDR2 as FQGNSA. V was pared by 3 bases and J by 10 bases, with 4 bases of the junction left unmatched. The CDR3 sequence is CASSFKTGAKLFF. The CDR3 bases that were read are TGTGCCAGCAGCTTTAAGACAGGGGCAAAA.

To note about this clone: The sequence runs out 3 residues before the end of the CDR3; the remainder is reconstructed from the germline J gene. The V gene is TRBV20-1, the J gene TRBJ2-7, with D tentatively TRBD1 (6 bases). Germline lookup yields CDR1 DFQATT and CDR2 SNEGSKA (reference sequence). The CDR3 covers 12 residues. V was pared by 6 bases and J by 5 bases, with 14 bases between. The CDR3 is CSARQGPHEQYF. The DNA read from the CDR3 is TGCAGTGCCCGCCAGGGGCCCCACGAG.

The sequenced CDR3 bases are TGTGCCAGCAGTTACTTCCGGGACACAAAAAAAAACCCCCAAGAGACG. This encodes CASSYFRDTKKNPQET. The complete CDR3 reads CASSYFRDTKKNPQETQYF. V and J are TRBV6-7 and TRBJ2-3; possibly TRBD1 for D (6 bases). The read ends 3 residues shy of where the CDR3 ends; the end is completed using the germline J gene. TRBV6-7 is placed among ORFs of uncertain function. The CDR3 sequence is 19 residues long.

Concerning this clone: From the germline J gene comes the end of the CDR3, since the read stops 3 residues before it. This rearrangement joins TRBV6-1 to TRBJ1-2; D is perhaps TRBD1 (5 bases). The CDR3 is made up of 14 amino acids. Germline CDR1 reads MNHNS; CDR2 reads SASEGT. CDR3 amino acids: CASSGQYSNQPYTF. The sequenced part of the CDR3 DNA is TGTGCCAGCAGTGGACAGTATAGCAATCAGCCC.

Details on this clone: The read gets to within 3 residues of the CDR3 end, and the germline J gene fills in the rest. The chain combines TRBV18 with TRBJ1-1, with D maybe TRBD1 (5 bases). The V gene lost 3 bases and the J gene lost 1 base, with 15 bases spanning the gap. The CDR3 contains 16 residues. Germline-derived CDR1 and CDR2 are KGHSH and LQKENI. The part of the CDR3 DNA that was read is TGTGCCAGCTCACCCATTTTCGTCGGACAGAACACTGAA. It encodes CASSPIFVGQNTE. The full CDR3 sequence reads CASSPIFVGQNTEAFF.

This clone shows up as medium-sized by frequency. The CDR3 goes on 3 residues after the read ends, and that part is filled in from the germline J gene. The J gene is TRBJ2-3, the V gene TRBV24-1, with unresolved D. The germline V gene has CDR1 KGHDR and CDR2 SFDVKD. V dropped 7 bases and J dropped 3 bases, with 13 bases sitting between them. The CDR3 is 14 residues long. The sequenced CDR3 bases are TGTGCCACCAGCCCTCCTGTTGCGACAGATACG. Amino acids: CATSPPVATDT. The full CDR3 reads CATSPPVATDTQYF.